Listed below are T cell receptor beta chains from one sample, sequenced in a study of blood T cell repertoires in COVID-19. The data were produced by immunoSEQ multiplex PCR, yet TCRdb's version contains in-frame clones alone and is incomplete. Altogether about 180,000 clones are present, over 80% being singletons, with the ten largest covering about 8.3%. Sequences were obtained from peripheral blood. The receptors here all came from an older woman with COVID-19, enrolled during active disease. CDR3s include the opening cysteine and the closing phenylalanine or tryptophan.

J gene | V gene | CDR3 protein
TRBJ1-2 | TRBV6-4 | CASSRDRGDGYTF
TRBJ2-3 | TRBV28 | CASSSPLPLTRDTQYF
TRBJ2-3 | TRBV20-1 | CSASPGGRIDTQYF
TRBJ2-5 | TRBV29-1 | CSAGYLWETQYF
TRBJ2-1 | TRBV10-1 | CASSSSGRKLNEQFF
TRBJ2-4 | TRBV21-1 | CASSKVHPGLPQNIQYF
TRBJ2-7 | TRBV18 | CASSSQGASEQYF
TRBJ2-7 | TRBV20-1 | CSATQGGEQYF
TRBJ2-1 | TRBV11-3 | CASSLESSDEQFF
TRBJ2-3 | TRBV24-1 | CATSGSRDFTDTQYF
TRBJ2-1 | TRBV29-1 | CSVEDSTTVSYNEQFF
TRBJ2-1 | TRBV2 | CASSESSGTWNEQFF
TRBJ1-4 | TRBV28 | CASSLRSEKLFF
TRBJ2-1 | TRBV7-9 | CASSLADRREQFF
TRBJ2-7 | TRBV18 | CASSPNRGRPYEQYF
TRBJ1-1 | TRBV6-5 | CASSYSARGGGTEAFF
TRBJ1-2 | TRBV5-6 | CASSAPGQSYYGYTF
TRBJ2-1 | TRBV7-9 | CASTLAGGRGQFF
TRBJ1-6 | TRBV14 | CASSRTHWTGIDSPLHF
TRBJ2-1 | TRBV18 | CASSPGQGPEQFF
TRBJ2-2 | TRBV15 | CATSRRQGIDTGELFF
TRBJ2-2 | TRBV5-1 | CASSLDLIPGASATGELFF
TRBJ1-1 | TRBV19 | CASSIDRSGTEAFF
TRBJ1-1 | TRBV27 | CASSPITDPFTEAFF
TRBJ1-1 | TRBV29-1 | CSVDRGNTEAFF
TRBJ1-2 | TRBV7-2 | CASSPGQHYGYTF
TRBJ2-1 | TRBV5-4 | CASSTGTSGRVNEQFF
TRBJ2-1 | TRBV4-1 | CASSQVQGLKQFF
TRBJ1-1 | TRBV5-6 | CASSLRGNLDTEAFF
TRBJ1-4 | TRBV28 | CASNPRASEGATNEKLFF
TRBJ2-3 | TRBV5-8 | CASSLVSPQDTQYF
TRBJ1-3 | TRBV7-2 | CASSLGLTGNTIYF
TRBJ2-7 | TRBV6-5 | CASSSWGTGDYEQYF
TRBJ2-2 | TRBV5-8 | CASSLGDRGHTGELFF
TRBJ2-7 | TRBV5-1 | CASSTGRAGGSSDEQYF
TRBJ1-1 | TRBV19 | CASSIDVTGEAFF
TRBJ2-1 | TRBV18 | CASSEREAPYNEQFF
TRBJ2-7 | TRBV27 | CASSLAGGFTYEQYF
TRBJ2-3 | TRBV7-2 | CASSLEAGGADTQYF
TRBJ1-3 | TRBV6-6 | CASSRQGLGNTIYF
TRBJ2-5 | TRBV14 | CASSQLGRVQETQYF
TRBJ1-2 | TRBV29-1 | CSVYNPGQDYGYTF